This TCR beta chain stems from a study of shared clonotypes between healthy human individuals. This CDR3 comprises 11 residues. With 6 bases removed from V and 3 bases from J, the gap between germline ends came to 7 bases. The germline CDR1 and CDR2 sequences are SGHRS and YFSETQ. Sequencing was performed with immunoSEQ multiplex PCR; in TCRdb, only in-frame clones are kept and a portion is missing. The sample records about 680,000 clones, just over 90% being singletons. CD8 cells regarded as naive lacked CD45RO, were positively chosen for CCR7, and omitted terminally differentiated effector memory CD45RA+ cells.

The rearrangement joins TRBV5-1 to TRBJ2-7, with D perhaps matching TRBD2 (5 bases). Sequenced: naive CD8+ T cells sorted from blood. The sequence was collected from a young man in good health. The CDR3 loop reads CASTRDYEQYF. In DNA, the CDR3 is TGCGCCAGCACGAGGGACTACGAGCAGTACTTC.